This TCR beta chain was sequenced during a study of CD8 T cells in Susac syndrome. CD8+ and CD4+ T cells from blood underwent TCR beta sequencing. RNA amounts of about 0.5 to 1 ug underwent reverse transcription with random hexamers. Multiplex PCR with immunoSEQ amplified the TCR beta CDR3 across 54 Vbeta and 13 Jbeta. TCRdb independently ran MiXCR on the immunoSEQ multiplex PCR reads; one entry per CDR3 protein. The data show just under 150,000 distinct CDR3 sequences, roughly 95% seen once. With 7 bases removed from V and 2 bases from J, the gap between germline ends came to 10 bases. Germline CDR1 and CDR2: MNHEY and SMNVEV (reference sequence). The CDR3 covers 13 residues.

Sample: CD4+ T cells from PBMCs. This TCR was recovered from a human donor in good health. The rearrangement links TRBV27 to TRBJ2-3; the D gene is possibly TRBD1 (6 bases). CDR3 loop: CASTRQDTDTQYF. As DNA, the CDR3 is TGTGCCAGCACCAGACAGGACACAGATACGCAGTATTTT.